This T cell receptor (beta chain) was sequenced for a study of shared clonotypes between healthy human individuals. This table comes from immunoSEQ multiplex PCR, and its TCRdb copy is limited to in-frame clones, with some not included. Among about 1.5 million clones listed, 98% were seen once. The TCR originated in a man aged 25-40 years in good health. The sample was naive CD4+ T cells sorted from blood. Subset here: CD45RA+ positively selected.

CDR3 sequence: CASRPDRGNEQFF. CDR3 sequence (DNA): TGTGCCAGCAGGCCTGACAGGGGCAATGAGCAGTTCTTC. V usage is TRBV7-9 and J usage is TRBJ2-1; TRBD1 aligns across 8 bases. The CDR3 has 13 residues. In germline, CDR1 is SEHNR, CDR2 FQNEAQ (reference sequence). V lost 6 bases to trimming and J lost 6 bases; unmatched junction nucleotides: 4.